Here is one T cell receptor beta chain with its context. Its specificity is unknown. These data belong to a study of shared clonotypes between healthy human individuals. Study summary: A donor's plate count was three for CD4 naive and three for CD4 memory; CD8 naive had two and CD8 memory one. Study-wide findings and caveats: Read depth was anticipated to influence clonotype sharing among donors.

The germline gives CDR1 SGHAT, CDR2 FQNNGV. The V end was cut by 5 bases, the J end by 8 bases, with 12 bases between. This CDR3 has 13 amino acids. A CD45RA-negative memory subset and a CD45RA+ naive subset were separated from the CD4+ cells. Repertoires were generated with immunoSEQ multiplex PCR, while TCRdb's copy carries only in-frame clones and drops some. The table shows more than 400,000 clones, with almost 97% occurring only once. The sample taken for sequencing was naive CD4+ T cells sorted from blood. Subset defined: CD45RA+ positively selected. The sequence derives from a woman aged 25 to 39 in good health. The chain joins TRBV11-2 to TRBJ2-2; tentative D call: TRBD2 (6 bases). The CDR3 sequence: CASSPRRAGELFF. CDR3 DNA: TGTGCCAGCAGCCCAAGGAGGGCAGGGGAGCTGTTTTTT.